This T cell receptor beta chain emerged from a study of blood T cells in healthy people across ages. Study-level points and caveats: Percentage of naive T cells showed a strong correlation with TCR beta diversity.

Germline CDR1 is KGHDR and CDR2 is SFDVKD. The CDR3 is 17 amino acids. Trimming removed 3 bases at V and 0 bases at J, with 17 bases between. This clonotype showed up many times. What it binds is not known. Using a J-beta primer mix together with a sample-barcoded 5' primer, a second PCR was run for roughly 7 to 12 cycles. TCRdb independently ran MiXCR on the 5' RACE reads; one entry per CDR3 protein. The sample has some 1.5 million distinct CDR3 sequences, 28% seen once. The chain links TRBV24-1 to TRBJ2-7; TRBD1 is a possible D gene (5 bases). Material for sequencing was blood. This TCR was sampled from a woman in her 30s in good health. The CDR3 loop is CATSDNTGSPSSYEQYF. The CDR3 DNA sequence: TGTGCCACCAGTGATAATACAGGTAGCCCTAGCTCCTACGAGCAGTACTTC.